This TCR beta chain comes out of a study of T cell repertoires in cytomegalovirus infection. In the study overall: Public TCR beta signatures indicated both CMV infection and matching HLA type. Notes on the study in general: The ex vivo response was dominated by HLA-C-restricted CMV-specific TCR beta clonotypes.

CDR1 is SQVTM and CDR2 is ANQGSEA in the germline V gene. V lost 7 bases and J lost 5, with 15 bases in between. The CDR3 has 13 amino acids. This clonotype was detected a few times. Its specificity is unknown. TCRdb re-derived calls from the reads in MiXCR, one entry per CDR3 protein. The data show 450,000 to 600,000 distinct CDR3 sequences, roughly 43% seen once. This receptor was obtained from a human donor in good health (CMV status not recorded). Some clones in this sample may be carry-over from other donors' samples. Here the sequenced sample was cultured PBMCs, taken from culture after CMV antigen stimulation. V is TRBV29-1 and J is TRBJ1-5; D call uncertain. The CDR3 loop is CSASPGLDQPQHF. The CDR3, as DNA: TGCAGCGCCTCGCCAGGCCTTGATCAGCCCCAGCATTTT.